One T cell receptor (beta chain) is described in this entry. Its antigen is unknown. Sorted-subset replicate PCRs used 200 ng DNA, approximately 33,000 T cell genomes. Measured with immunoSEQ multiplex PCR; TCRdb has only the in-frame clones, and not every one. The sample holds some 2,500,000 clones, under 95% seen once. The length of the CDR3 is 14 residues. The germline V and J ends were trimmed by 4 bases and 5 bases, with 16 bases remaining between them. Germline V lookup: CDR1 SGHNT, CDR2 YYREEE (reference sequence). This sample stems from a study of shared clonotypes between healthy human individuals. Points from the study as a whole: Donor clonotype sharing was expected to depend on sequencing depth.

The sample comprised naive CD4+ T cells from PBMCs. Subset given: CD45RA+ positively selected. The V call is TRBV5-4, the J call TRBJ2-7, with a possible D match to TRBD2 (5 bases). The receptor's source is a man aged 18 to 35 in good health. Some clones in this sample may be carry-over from other donors' samples. The CDR3 loop is CASSRTVDSDEQYF. CDR3 nucleotide sequence: TGTGCCAGCAGCCGGACTGTGGATTCAGACGAGCAGTACTTC.